This T cell receptor beta chain is from a study of OX40 agonist ivuxolimab in advanced cancers. The overall study: At 82.7% male, the cohort had a mean age of 60 years, ranging from 23 to 79.

Sequencing used immunoSEQ multiplex PCR; TCRdb keeps in-frame clones, though not all of them. The profile shows about 36,000 clones, about 78% of them singletons. Source: CD4+ or CD8+ T cells sorted from blood, taken in a trial of the OX40 agonist ivuxolimab. This TCR derives from an adult with an advanced solid tumor such as melanoma, head and neck, liver or kidney cancer.

This CDR3 is CASSFRREGQYF. The CDR3 region has the DNA TGTGCCAGCAGTTTCCGCAGGGAGGGCCAGTACTTC. This rearrangement joins TRBV28 to TRBJ2-5; 7 positions agree with TRBD2. With V trimmed by 3 bases and J by 10 bases, 5 bases remained unmatched. Germline values: CDR1 MDHEN, CDR2 SYDVKM. The CDR3 is 12 amino acids.